A selection of T cell receptor beta chains follows, all from one sample in a study of blood T cells in healthy people across ages. TCRdb reprocessed the 5' RACE reads with MiXCR, giving one entry per CDR3 protein. The sample contains nearly 800,000 distinct CDR3 sequences, roughly three fifths of which appear only once. The source material was blood. These receptors came from a man aged 40-55 years in good health. Each CDR3 is given with its conserved first and last residue. D genes are given only for firm matches. A clone size is listed for some rows: how often the clone was seen (once, few, many), or a class if it is expanded.

clone size	CDR3 length	V gene	J gene	D gene	CDR3 DNA	CDR3 protein
once	15	TRBV3-1	TRBJ2-1	.	TGTGCCAGCGGCCAAAATCGGGAGATATACAATGAGCAGTTCTTC	CASGQNREIYNEQFF
.	18	TRBV28	TRBJ2-3	TRBD1	TGTGCCAGCAGTTTACTGGTCGGCGGGACAGGGGGCTTGTATACGCAGTATTTT	CASSLLVGGTGGLYTQYF
.	16	TRBV6-6	TRBJ2-5	TRBD1	TGTGCCAGCAGTTACGGACAGGGAGCATCGGCAGGGACCCAGTACTTC	CASSYGQGASAGTQYF
.	15	TRBV6-1	TRBJ2-1	.	TGTGCCAGCAGTGAAGGGACACCTACTTACAATGAGCAGTTCTTC	CASSEGTPTYNEQFF
few	13	TRBV10-3	TRBJ2-7	TRBD2	TGTGCTTACGGAGCGGGGAGCTCCTACGAGCAGTACTTC	CAYGAGSSYEQYF
.	15	TRBV27	TRBJ2-1	.	TGTGCCAGCAGTTTTAGGGCAGGGAACTACAATGAGCAGTTCTTC	CASSFRAGNYNEQFF
.	14	TRBV7-3	TRBJ2-1	TRBD2	TGTGCCAGCAGCTTCCTAGCGGGTTTCAATGAGCAGTTCTTC	CASSFLAGFNEQFF
.	15	TRBV29-1	TRBJ2-3	.	TGCAGCGTTGTCCCCGTGGACGGCATCACAGATACGCAGTATTTT	CSVVPVDGITDTQYF
.	15	TRBV7-2	TRBJ2-7	.	TGTGCCAGCAGCTTAGTCGCCTCAGACACCTACGAGCAGTACTTC	CASSLVASDTYEQYF
.	15	TRBV5-1	TRBJ1-6	.	TGCGCCAGCAGAACCACAGCGGGGGGTAATTCACCCCTCCACTTT	CASRTTAGGNSPLHF
.	15	TRBV15	TRBJ2-6	.	TGTGCCACCAGCAGAGCGCCCTCTGGGGCCAACGTCCTGACTTTC	CATSRAPSGANVLTF
.	13	TRBV29-1	TRBJ2-7	TRBD1	TGCAGCGTTGAGGGACAGGAGACGTACGAGCAGTACTTC	CSVEGQETYEQYF
.	13	TRBV5-1	TRBJ2-4	.	TGCGCCAGCAGCCCGAACGTGGGGGGCATTCAGTACTTC	CASSPNVGGIQYF
.	15	TRBV27	TRBJ2-5	TRBD1	TGTGCCAGCAGATCCGGGACAGGGGGGTGGGAGACCCAGTACTTC	CASRSGTGGWETQYF
.	16	TRBV20-1	TRBJ2-1	.	TGCAGTCCCATCCTAACGACAGACAGCTCCTACAATGAGCAGTTCTTC	CSPILTTDSSYNEQFF
.	13	TRBV5-1	TRBJ1-5	.	TGCGCCAGTTCAATGGGGACGGGTCAGCCCCAGCATTTT	CASSMGTGQPQHF
.	16	TRBV7-8	TRBJ1-6	.	TGTGCCAGCAGCTTAGATCAGGCAGAGAATAATTCACCCCTCCACTTT	CASSLDQAENNSPLHF
.	17	TRBV7-6	TRBJ2-1	.	TGTGCCAGCAGCTTAGTCCACGGGACTCCAACCCTCAATGAGCAGTTCTTC	CASSLVHGTPTLNEQFF
.	16	TRBV5-1	TRBJ2-5	TRBD2	TGCGCCACCCAGAAATCAAGCGGGGGCCTCCAAGAGACCCAGTACTTC	CATQKSSGGLQETQYF
.	14	TRBV9	TRBJ1-4	.	TGTGCCAGCAGCCCGGAAGGAACTAATGAAAAACTGTTTTTT	CASSPEGTNEKLFF
few	14	TRBV7-9	TRBJ2-7	.	TGTGCCAGCAGTTCCGGGCAGAGATACTACGAGCAGTACTTC	CASSSGQRYYEQYF
.	13	TRBV3-1	TRBJ2-5	TRBD2	TGTGCCAGCAGCCTGGGACTAGCCCAGACCCAGTACTTC	CASSLGLAQTQYF
.	17	TRBV20-1	TRBJ2-3	.	TGCAGTGCTAGTCCAGGGGCCCAGCGGGAAATAAGAGATACGCAGTATTTT	CSASPGAQREIRDTQYF
.	14	TRBV20-1	TRBJ2-5	.	TGCAGTGCTAGAGTCAGGGGCGCGGAAGAGACCCAGTACTTC	CSARVRGAEETQYF
.	12	TRBV20-1	TRBJ2-5	.	TGCAGTGTTGGGGGGGCCCAAGAGACCCAGTACTTC	CSVGGAQETQYF
.	17	TRBV4-3	TRBJ2-6	.	TGCGCCAGCAGCCAAGGACACAGGGCCTCTGGGGCCAACGTCCTGACTTTC	CASSQGHRASGANVLTF
.	15	TRBV7-8	TRBJ1-1	.	TGTGCCAGCAGCTTAAGCGCAAACCAACTTGGTGGAGCTTTCTTT	CASSLSANQLGGAFF
.	14	TRBV3-1	TRBJ2-7	.	TGTGCCAGCAGCGTTCGGGCGGGGGCTGGCGAGCAGTACTTC	CASSVRAGAGEQYF
.	18	TRBV6-2/TRBV6-3	TRBJ1-1	TRBD1	TGTGCCAGCAGTTACATACCAGGACAGGGGAAGCGGAACACTGAAGCTTTCTTT	CASSYIPGQGKRNTEAFF
.	12	TRBV20-1	TRBJ1-4	TRBD1	TGCAGTGCTAGTGACAGGGGGCGGAAACTGTTTTTT	CSASDRGRKLFF
.	14	TRBV14	TRBJ2-1	.	TGTGCCAGCGGGACAAGGGGCACCTACAATGAGCAGTTCTTC	CASGTRGTYNEQFF
.	14	TRBV20-1	TRBJ2-4	TRBD2	TGCAGTGCCCCCGGCGGGAGCGCCAAAAACATTCAGTACTTC	CSAPGGSAKNIQYF
once	17	TRBV7-3	TRBJ2-1	TRBD2	TGTGCCAGCAGCTTAGGACTAGCGGGGGGGCCCAGCAATGAGCAGTTCTTC	CASSLGLAGGPSNEQFF
.	13	TRBV20-1	TRBJ2-3	TRBD1	TGCAGTGCAAAGGACAGGGTTTTAGATACGCAGTATTTT	CSAKDRVLDTQYF
many	11	TRBV20-1	TRBJ2-7	.	TGCAGTGCTAGACACGGCGACGAGCAGTACTTC	CSARHGDEQYF
.	15	TRBV9	TRBJ2-1	.	TGTGCCAGCAGCGTCCTGGACAGCTCCTACAATGAGCAGTTCTTC	CASSVLDSSYNEQFF
.	16	TRBV20-1	TRBJ2-7	TRBD2	TGCAGTGCTTACCAAGATGGCGCTAGCGGATTCTACGAGCAGTACTTC	CSAYQDGASGFYEQYF
.	14	TRBV12-3/TRBV12-4	TRBJ1-2	.	TGTGCCAGCAGTTTGGCCCCAATGTCAGGGGGCTACACCTTC	CASSLAPMSGGYTF
.	15	TRBV7-2	TRBJ2-2	.	TGTGCCAGTCAAATGGCCTCACAAGGAGCCGGGGAGCTGTTTTTT	CASQMASQGAGELFF
.	16	TRBV7-3	TRBJ1-6	TRBD1	TGTGCCAGCAGCTTAACGACAGGGGGAGGAAATTCACCCCTCCACTTT	CASSLTTGGGNSPLHF
.	17	TRBV5-1	TRBJ2-3	.	TGCGCCAGCAAACCGACAGGTCTCCTTGCTAGCACAGATACGCAGTATTTT	CASKPTGLLASTDTQYF
.	13	TRBV28	TRBJ2-1	.	TGTGCCAGCATCCCGGGCCCTTACAATGAGCAGTTCTTC	CASIPGPYNEQFF